One and the same sample provided the 11 T cell receptor beta chains below, sequenced in a study of blood T cell repertoires in COVID-19. Data came from immunoSEQ multiplex PCR; TCRdb stores just in-frame clones and leaves some out. This sample carries about 180,000 clones, approximately 89% of them seen once, and the ten largest clones take around 2.3%. The sequenced material came from PBMCs or T cells enriched from blood (not recorded which). The receptors shown here come from a woman aged 40-49 years with acute COVID-19.

This sequence joins TRBV5-1 and TRBJ2-5; possible D gene TRBD2, 6 bases. V was trimmed by 4 bases and J by 1 base, leaving 17 bases between them. This CDR3 spans 16 amino acids. Looked up from germline, CDR1 is SGHRS and CDR2 is YFSETQ. CDR3 region: CASSPDTVAAQETQYF. For the CDR3, the DNA is TGCGCCAGCAGCCCAGACACCGTAGCGGCCCAAGAGACCCAGTACTTC.

This rearrangement joins TRBV12-3 or TRBV12-4 to TRBJ1-2, with 9 bases fitting TRBD1. The trim removed 6 bases at V and 5 bases at J, leaving 4 bases unmatched. CDR3 length: 13 residues. The CDR3 sequence: CASRVGQGYGYTF. DNA for the CDR3: TGTGCCAGCAGGGTAGGACAGGGGTATGGCTACACCTTC.

V gene TRBV2 combines with J gene TRBJ2-5; unclear D gene. Trimming removed 4 bases at V and 3 bases at J, with 6 bases between. The germline gives CDR1 SNHLY, CDR2 FYNNEI. CDR3 length equals 12 residues. The CDR3 protein is CASSVSEETQYF. The CDR3 region has the DNA TGTGCCAGCAGTGTTTCGGAAGAGACCCAGTACTTC.

This rearrangement joins TRBV28 to TRBJ2-3; D is unresolved. V was trimmed by 6 bases and J by 8 bases, leaving 12 bases between them. Looked up from germline, CDR1 is MDHEN and CDR2 is SYDVKM. CDR3 length: 12 amino acids. The CDR3 DNA reads TGTGCCAGCAGCTCCCCCCGGGTTACGCAGTATTTT. It codes for CASSSPRVTQYF.

The chain employs TRBV20-1 and TRBJ1-2; D is undetermined. Trimming pared 6 bases from V and 1 base from J, leaving 6 bases between. This CDR3 is built from 11 residues. The germline CDR1 and CDR2 sequences are DFQATT and SNEGSKA (reference sequence). The CDR3 DNA reads as TGCAGTGCCCGTCGTAACTATGGCTACACCTTC. It yields the protein CSARRNYGYTF.

V and J are TRBV5-5 and TRBJ2-5; 8 bases are a match to TRBD1. Germline V gene data show CDR1 as SGHKS and CDR2 as YYEKEE (reference sequence). Unmatched junction bases numbered 16, after V lost 4 bases and J lost 5 bases. CDR3 length: 17 amino acids. CDR3 coding DNA: TGTGCCAGCAGCCCACAGACAGGGGTAACGTTAGGGGAGACCCAGTACTTC. This encodes CASSPQTGVTLGETQYF.

CDR3 sequence reads: CASSFPGLAGKPNEQFF. CDR3 DNA: TGTGCCAGCAGCTTCCCGGGACTAGCGGGGAAGCCCAATGAGCAGTTCTTC. The chain is built from TRBV7-9 and TRBJ2-1, with TRBD2 matching 13 bases. Trimming took 3 bases from V and 6 from J; bases not matched to a gene: 8. Germline V gives CDR1 SEHNR, CDR2 FQNEAQ (reference sequence). The length of the CDR3 is 17 residues.

The chain joins TRBV21-1 to TRBJ1-1; the tabulated D call, TRBD1, remains unverified against the DNA. TRBV21-1 counts as a pseudogene. The CDR3 consists of 17 residues. CDR3 DNA: TGTGCCAGCAGCAAAGTAGAGAGGGACAGGGAAGGGACTGAAGCTTTCTTT. It translates to CASSKVERDREGTEAFF.

This chain joins TRBV10-1 and TRBJ2-1; TRBD2 agrees at 7 bases. The CDR3 has 15 residues. Losses at the gene ends were 2 bases for V and 0 bases for J; bases not matched to a gene: 1. Germline V gene sequence: CDR1 WNHNN, CDR2 SYGVQD (reference sequence). The chain's CDR3 is CASSEGRGSYNEQFF. The CDR3 nucleotides read TGCGCCAGCAGTGAGGGGAGGGGCTCCTACAATGAGCAGTTCTTC.

The rearrangement links TRBV18 to TRBJ2-7; D perhaps matches TRBD2 (7 bases). The germline CDR1 and CDR2 sequences are KGHSH and LQKENI. The V end lost 3 bases, the J end lost 2 bases, and 20 bases lay between the germline ends. The CDR3 consists of 17 residues. For the CDR3, the DNA is TGTGCCAGCTCACCGACCGGGGGAGGGACAAGTACCTACGAGCAGTACTTC. This translates into CASSPTGGGTSTYEQYF.

V gene TRBV7-2 combines with J gene TRBJ2-1; 7 bases are a match to TRBD2. Germline V lookup: CDR1 SGHTA, CDR2 FQGNSA. The CDR3 loop spans 15 amino acids. J was trimmed by 7 bases and V by 5 bases; bases with no gene match: 11. The CDR3 DNA sequence: TGTGCCAGCAGCCCTGGACTAGGCCCGATAAATGAGCAGTTCTTC. It is translated as CASSPGLGPINEQFF.